This TCR beta chain was documented in a study of Ad26.COV2.S vaccination and SARS-CoV-2 variants. Study as a whole: Sample donor was a member of the COV1001 Ad26.COV2.S trial arm.

To note about this clone: Its cognate antigen is unknown.

Profiled with immunoSEQ multiplex PCR; TCRdb holds only in-frame clones, not every one. The sample yields about 350,000 clones, around 90% seen once. This sample's treatment: some 19 received Ad26.COV2.S at low or high dose, single or two shots; 5 received placebo; per-sample allocation not given. Sampling was done on day 63 after the first vaccine or placebo injection. This Boston cohort included adults aged 18-55 years. Study-wide findings and caveats: Analytic work on TCR breadth and depth might have understated the full extent of total T cell responses. Substantial breadth was reportedly displayed by spike-specific CD8+ and CD4+ T cell responses after vaccination.

Trimming left V 2 bases short and J 0 bases short, with 11 bases between. Per the germline V gene, CDR1 is MRHNA and CDR2 is SNTAGT. This CDR3 has 16 residues. The sample here was peripheral blood, taken in a trial of Ad26.COV2.S vaccine versus placebo. The TCR sequence derives from a person between 18 and 59 years old who received the Ad26.COV2.S COVID-19 vaccine or a placebo. The chain links TRBV6-4 to TRBJ2-1, with D unclear. Written as DNA, the CDR3 is TGTGCCAGCAGTGACATTATAGAAAGCTCCTACAATGAGCAGTTCTTC. As protein: CASSDIIESSYNEQFF.